These 30 T cell receptor beta chains came from one sample sequenced in a study of blood T cell repertoires in COVID-19. The assay was immunoSEQ multiplex PCR, and TCRdb's table has in-frame clones only and misses some. Of some 73,000 clones in the sample, approximately 86% were seen once. The specimen was peripheral blood. Receptors were obtained from a man older than 75 with COVID-19, enrolled during active disease.

This clone has just one count. The chain has TRBV18 and TRBJ2-7; 9 bases map to TRBD2. From germline, CDR1 is KGHSH and CDR2 LQKENI. V gave up 2 bases and J gave up 2 bases; unmatched junction bases: 1. This CDR3 comprises 14 residues. CDR3 amino acids: CASSPGGGAYEQYF. CDR3 DNA: TGTGCCAGCTCACCAGGCGGGGGGGCCTACGAGCAGTACTTC.

As for this clone: Sequence at one end of the junction differs from germline and may be a read error. The V gene is TRBV7-2, the J gene TRBJ1-5; TRBD1 is a possible D gene (6 bases). This CDR3 has 13 amino acids. Germline V lookup: CDR1 SGHTA, CDR2 FQGNSA. The CDR3 spells CASSLDSYQPRHF. CDR3 DNA: TGTGCCAGCAGCTTGGACAGTTACCAGCCCCGGCATTTT.

This clone was recorded only once. The V call is TRBV5-4, the J call TRBJ2-1; a possible D gene is TRBD2 (6 bases). The germline V gene has CDR1 SGHNT and CDR2 YYREEE (reference sequence). Trimming removed 4 bases from V and 10 bases from J, with 18 bases in between. The CDR3 extends over 14 amino acids. CDR3 loop: CASSRDSRSEEQFF. In DNA, the CDR3 is TGTGCCAGCAGCCGGGACTCGCGTTCGGAGGAGCAGTTCTTC.

The V call is TRBV10-2, the J call TRBJ2-7; a weak D match, TRBD1 (6 bases). This CDR3 contains 13 residues. Germline CDR1 and CDR2: WSHSY and SAAADI. Between the trimmed V and J ends, which lost 2 bases and 3 bases, there was a span of 8 bases. The CDR3 sequence: CASSENRDYEQYF. CDR3 sequence (DNA): TGCGCCAGCAGTGAGAACAGGGACTACGAGCAGTACTTC.

The chain carries TRBV28 and TRBJ1-3; maybe TRBD1 (5 bases). CDR3 length: 19 amino acids. Trimming stripped 8 bases from V and 2 bases from J, with 28 bases between. Germline assignment: CDR1 MDHEN and CDR2 SYDVKM. The CDR3 region is CASGIRAGRHLPPGNTIYF. The CDR3 DNA is TGTGCCAGCGGAATACGGGCAGGGCGGCACCTGCCACCTGGAAACACCATATATTTT. Variable domain in full (rest from reference TRBV28 and TRBJ1-3): DVKVTQSSRYLVKRTGEKVFLECVQDMDHENMFWYRQDPGLGLRLIYFSYDVKMKEKGDIPEGYSVSREKKERFSLILESASTNQTSMYLCASGIRAGRHLPPGNTIYFGEGSWLTVV.

The genes are TRBV4-1 and TRBJ2-1; unclear D gene. CDR3 length equals 15 residues. Germline V gene data show CDR1 as MGHRA and CDR2 as YSYEKL. V shed 0 bases and J shed 4 bases, with 10 bases lying between them. For the CDR3, the DNA is TGCGCCAGCAGCCAAGAGGGCCTTAAATACAATGAGCAGTTCTTC. Residues: CASSQEGLKYNEQFF.

The rearrangement links TRBV5-1 to TRBJ1-2; 7 positions match TRBD1. CDR1 is SGHRS and CDR2 is YFSETQ in the germline V gene. J gave up 8 bases and V 4 bases, and 17 bases lay outside the gene matches. This CDR3 has 16 amino acids. The CDR3 region is CASSKRLTGSTGGYTF. The CDR3 DNA is TGCGCCAGCAGCAAGAGGCTGACAGGGAGTACTGGCGGCTACACCTTC.

The genes are TRBV18 and TRBJ2-4; D may be TRBD1 (5 bases). Between the trimmed V and J ends, which lost 3 bases and 2 bases, there was a span of 8 bases. Per germline, CDR1 KGHSH and CDR2 LQKENI. The CDR3 totals 14 residues. The chain's CDR3 is CASSPDTSKNIQYF. DNA for the CDR3: TGTGCCAGCTCACCGGACACTTCCAAAAACATTCAGTACTTC.

By share, this clone ranks as medium-sized. V is TRBV4-3 and J is TRBJ1-3; 7 bases align to TRBD1. The CDR3 sequence is 17 residues long. V shed 0 bases and J 3 bases; nucleotides not matched to a gene: 8. Germline V gives CDR1 LGHNA, CDR2 YSLEER. The CDR3 bases are TGCGCCAGCAGCCAAGATTTTTACAGGGGCGGTGGAAACACCATATATTTT. Translation: CASSQDFYRGGGNTIYF.

The table lists this clone with a few counts. The rearrangement joins TRBV6-2 or TRBV6-3 to TRBJ1-1, with D hard to call. This CDR3 has 12 residues. The germline V and J ends were trimmed by 2 bases and 7 bases, with 8 bases remaining between them. From germline, CDR1 is MNHEY and CDR2 SVGEGT. The CDR3 bases are TGTGCCAGCAGTTACCCCTCAGTTGAAGCTTTCTTT. This gives the protein CASSYPSVEAFF.

Written as DNA, the CDR3 is TGTGCCAGCAGGGGGACAGGGCCATACGAGCAGTACTTC. Translated, it gives CASRGTGPYEQYF. The gene calls are TRBV7-9 and TRBJ2-7; 9 nucleotides agree with TRBD1. Germline V gives CDR1 SEHNR, CDR2 FQNEAQ (reference sequence). Trimming took 6 bases from V and 4 from J; bases not matched to a gene: 4. This CDR3 is built from 13 residues.

The rearrangement joins TRBV7-6 to TRBJ1-4, with 10 bases that match TRBD1. The CDR3 is made up of 15 amino acids. The V segment lost 4 bases and the J segment 7 bases; nucleotides outside the gene matches: 6. Germline lookup yields CDR1 SGHVS and CDR2 FNYEAQ. The CDR3 protein is CASSWGQGRSEKLFF. The CDR3 DNA follows: TGTGCCAGCAGCTGGGGACAGGGGAGAAGTGAAAAACTGTTTTTT.

The chain employs TRBV11-2 and TRBJ1-1; TRBD1 aligns across 7 bases. The CDR3 runs 15 residues. J lost 4 bases, V lost 3 bases, and 8 bases had no gene match. Germline values: CDR1 SGHAT, CDR2 FQNNGV. CDR3 in DNA: TGTGCCAGCAGCTTTACCGGGACAGCTGGCACTGAAGCTTTCTTT. Residues: CASSFTGTAGTEAFF.

The chain combines TRBV10-3 with TRBJ2-2; 7 nucleotides line up with TRBD1. Trimming at V came to 6 bases and at J to 7 bases, leaving 14 bases not matched to a gene. The CDR3 consists of 16 residues. CDR1 and CDR2 (germline): ENHRY, SYGVKD. CDR3 amino acids: CAISDSRQGKGGELFF. CDR3 DNA sequence: TGTGCCATCAGCGACTCTCGACAGGGCAAGGGCGGGGAGCTGTTTTTT.

The chain carries TRBV11-3 and TRBJ2-2, with D unresolved. Germline values: CDR1 SGHNT, CDR2 YENEEA. This CDR3 comprises 12 residues. V lost 5 bases to trimming and J lost 3 bases, with 4 bases between them. In DNA, the CDR3 is TGTGCCAGCAGCACGGACACCGGGGAGCTGTTTTTT. Translation: CASSTDTGELFF.

This clone was detected only once. The gene calls are TRBV7-2 and TRBJ1-3, with TRBD1 matching 8 bases. With 3 bases clipped from V and 8 bases from J, the junction kept 15 bases outside the gene matches. This CDR3 is built from 17 residues. CDR1 is SGHTA, CDR2 FQGNSA, per germline. The CDR3 reads CASSFRTGFFGGDTIYF. As DNA, the CDR3 is TGTGCCAGCAGCTTTCGGACAGGGTTTTTTGGGGGAGACACCATATATTTT.

The rearrangement joins TRBV10-2 to TRBJ2-5, with 8 bases lining up with TRBD1. The CDR3 spans 14 residues. Per the germline V gene, CDR1 is WSHSY and CDR2 is SAAADI. J was trimmed by 8 bases and V by 4 bases; bases with no gene match: 9. In DNA form, the CDR3 reads TGCGCCAGCAGTGTGGCAGGGGGCGCGGATACCCAGTACTTC. This gives the protein CASSVAGGADTQYF.

The chain couples TRBV3-1 (or the pseudogene TRBV3-2) to TRBJ2-7, with D perhaps matching TRBD1 (6 bases). The CDR3 is made up of 14 amino acids. Per the germline V gene, CDR1 is LGHDT and CDR2 is YNNKEL (reference sequence). Trimming took off 4 bases at V and 6 bases at J, with 16 bases between the two ends. CDR3 nucleotides: TGTGCCAGCAGCCGATACACAGGGACCTCCGAGCAGTACTTC. Translating it yields CASSRYTGTSEQYF.

The chain is built from TRBV19 and TRBJ1-5; maybe TRBD1 (6 bases). This CDR3 comprises 17 residues. The germline V gene encodes CDR1 LNHDA and CDR2 SQIVND (reference sequence). The V end lost 6 bases, the J end lost 5 bases, and 23 bases lay between the germline ends. In nucleotides, the CDR3 is TGTGCCAGTAGGACAGGTATGAACTTTGGCACGGATCAGCCCCAGCATTTT. It is translated as CASRTGMNFGTDQPQHF.

J is TRBJ2-2 and V is TRBV28, with D possibly being TRBD1 (5 bases). The CDR3 is 12 amino acids. V lost 6 bases and J lost 6, with 8 bases in between. Germline V gives CDR1 MDHEN, CDR2 SYDVKM. The CDR3 DNA follows: TGTGCCAGCAGCCTCAGGGCCGGGGAGCTGTTTTTT. It encodes CASSLRAGELFF.

J is TRBJ1-1 and V is TRBV29-1; 8 positions match TRBD1. CDR3 length equals 13 residues. From germline, CDR1 is SQVTM and CDR2 ANQGSEA. Trimming at V came to 6 bases and at J to 0 bases, leaving 3 bases not matched to a gene. CDR3 DNA sequence: TGCAGCGTCGCAGGGGGCCTGAACACTGAAGCTTTCTTT. This encodes CSVAGGLNTEAFF. Full variable domain (outside the CDR3, taken from reference TRBV29-1 and TRBJ1-1): SAVISQKPSRDICQRGTSLTIQCQVDSQVTMMFWYRQQPGQSLTLIATANQGSEATYESGFVIDKFPISRPNLTFSTLTVSNMSPEDSSIYLCSVAGGLNTEAFFGQGTRLTVV.

This chain uses TRBV19 with TRBJ1-1, with D possibly being TRBD1 (5 bases). The CDR3 runs to 14 residues. Trimming shortened V by 3 bases and J by 5 bases, and 13 bases separated the two germline ends. Looked up from germline, CDR1 is LNHDA and CDR2 is SQIVND (reference sequence). The CDR3 bases are TGTGCCAGTAGTATCCGGGGGACCCGGACTGAAGCTTTCTTT. It specifies CASSIRGTRTEAFF.

The chain has TRBV6-5 and TRBJ1-2, with D uncertain. Germline loops: CDR1 MNHEY, CDR2 SVGAGI. V lost 3 bases to trimming and J lost 7 bases, with 12 bases between them. The CDR3 has 13 amino acids. CDR3: CASSYRGRGGYTF. CDR3 nucleotide sequence: TGTGCCAGCAGTTATCGGGGTCGGGGTGGCTACACCTTC.

This clone was observed once. V usage is TRBV27 and J usage is TRBJ2-7; the match to TRBD1 covers 7 bases. Per the germline V gene, CDR1 is MNHEY and CDR2 is SMNVEV (reference sequence). The CDR3 is 15 residues long. After removal of 3 bases from V and 5 bases from J, the junction contained 10 bases not matched to a gene. CDR3 coding DNA: TGTGCCAGCAGTTTCGACAGGGCAGGGTCCAACGAGCAGTACTTC. This sequence encodes CASSFDRAGSNEQYF.

The rearrangement links TRBV6-1 to TRBJ1-6, with 8 bases lining up with TRBD1. This CDR3 comprises 15 residues. V gave up 2 bases and J gave up 10 bases; unmatched junction bases: 7. The germline V gene encodes CDR1 MNHNS and CDR2 SASEGT. The CDR3 region has the DNA TGTGCCAGCAGTGAATTGCAGGGGGCGGTCTCACCCCTCCACTTT. Amino acids: CASSELQGAVSPLHF.

This sequence joins TRBV10-1 and TRBJ2-3; 14 bases are shared with TRBD2. The V segment lost 6 bases and the J segment 2 bases; nucleotides outside the gene matches: 4. CDR1 and CDR2 (germline): WNHNN, SYGVQD (reference sequence). The CDR3 has 16 amino acids. Here the CDR3 reads CASSPTSGGATDTQYF. CDR3 sequence (DNA): TGCGCCAGCAGCCCGACTAGCGGGGGGGCCACAGATACGCAGTATTTT.

This rearrangement joins TRBV5-6 to TRBJ2-5; 9 nucleotides match TRBD1. The V gene's germline CDR1 is SGHDT and CDR2 YYEEEE. This CDR3 region has 16 residues. The trim removed 0 bases at V and 0 bases at J, leaving 3 bases unmatched. DNA for the CDR3: TGTGCCAGCAGCTTGGACGGGACAGGGTACCAAGAGACCCAGTACTTC. Translation: CASSLDGTGYQETQYF. The entire variable domain, with the rest obtained from reference TRBV5-6 and TRBJ2-5, is as follows: DAGVTQSPTHLIKTRGQQVTLRCSPKSGHDTVSWYQQALGQGPQFIFQYYEEEERQRGNFPDRFSGHQFPNYSSELNVNALLLGDSALYLCASSLDGTGYQETQYFGPGTRLLVL.

This clone appeared a single time. J is TRBJ1-2 and V is TRBV5-6, with D unclear. The CDR3 contains 14 residues. Germline values: CDR1 SGHDT, CDR2 YYEEEE. Between the trimmed V and J ends, which lost 1 base and 6 bases, there was a span of 13 bases. The CDR3, as DNA: TGTGCCAGCAGCTTGAGCTCAGGTCTGGATGGCTACACCTTC. Encoded protein: CASSLSSGLDGYTF.

This sequence joins TRBV6-6 and TRBJ1-2; 10 positions agree with TRBD1. Germline loops: CDR1 MNHNY, CDR2 SVGAGI (reference sequence). The V gene end was trimmed by 5 bases and the J gene end by 4 bases; junction bases not matched to a gene: 13. The CDR3 sequence is 17 residues long. As DNA, the CDR3 is TGTGCCAGCAGTGGATCCGGGACAGGGGATCTGGTCTATGGCTACACCTTC. This gives the protein CASSGSGTGDLVYGYTF.

J is TRBJ1-3 and V is TRBV6-6, with D perhaps matching TRBD1 (6 bases). V was cut by 1 base and J by 4 bases, with 11 bases left in between. CDR3 length: 15 residues. Germline V CDR1 and CDR2: MNHNY, SVGAGI (reference sequence). CDR3 in DNA: TGTGCCAGCAGTTACTGGGCAGGGGACGGAAACACCATATATTTT. This codes for CASSYWAGDGNTIYF.